This T cell receptor (beta chain) stems from a study of cytomegalovirus exposure and HLA in healthy donors. The CDR3 consists of 15 residues. Germline trimming cut 2 bases from V and 4 bases from J; bases unmatched to any gene: 6. The V gene's germline CDR1 is MGHRA and CDR2 YSYEKL. The PCR employed 60 Vbeta primers together with 13 Jbeta primers. The method was immunoSEQ multiplex PCR; TCRdb's version includes in-frame clones alone and lacks a portion of them. This sample yields more than 150,000 clones, of which around 76% are seen a single time; 1.5% to 1.9% belongs to the top ten. This clone was counted only a few times. Healthy bone marrow donors supplied every sample.

This rearrangement joins TRBV4-1 to TRBJ2-7, with 9 bases aligning to TRBD1. Sequences were obtained from PBMCs. This TCR was recovered from a man aged 35-49 years in good health and CMV-seronegative. This CDR3 is CASSQPGTGWYEQYF. CDR3 nucleotides: TGCGCCAGCAGCCAACCCGGGACAGGGTGGTACGAGCAGTACTTC.